The 26 T cell receptor beta chains reported below all come from one sample, sequenced in a study of human T cells and chemical hapten exposure listed by TCRdb under 2021. Read against the paper, the sample's time point label means: pre-sensitization, week 0. Per the publication, the treatment or condition label means: therapeutic diphenylcyclopropenone sensitization with weekly scalp DPC. Library construction relied on RACE. Sequencing took place on a NextSeq 500. TCRdb trimmed the raw reads at Q25, called clones with MiXCR and kept productive beta chains. Each entry merges the rows of one CDR3 protein and shows their most common DNA and genes. Across this sample there are more than 250,000 distinct CDR3 sequences, with approximately 7.5% seen only once. The ten largest clones represent roughly 1.2% of the sample. Here the sequenced sample was whole blood, taken in connection with sensitization to the hapten diphenylcyclopropenone (DPC). The receptors here all came from a man aged 18 to 30 with alopecia areata. Some clones in this sample may be carry-over from other donors' samples.

A few counts support this clonotype. The V and J genes are TRBV7-2 and TRBJ1-3; D is undetermined. This CDR3 has 16 residues. V was trimmed by 1 base and J by 4 bases, leaving 14 bases between them. CDR1 and CDR2 from the germline V gene are SGHTA and FQGNSA. Here the CDR3 DNA reads TGTGCCAGCAGCTTAGAGGTGGTGGGCGCCGGAAACACCATATATTTT. Amino acids: CASSLEVVGAGNTIYF.

This clonotype was seen only a few times. This chain connects TRBV20-1 to TRBJ1-3; possibly TRBD1 for D (6 bases). The germline V and J ends were trimmed by 5 bases and 2 bases, with 16 bases remaining between them. This CDR3 has 15 amino acids. CDR1 DFQATT and CDR2 SNEGSKA come from the germline V gene (reference sequence). CDR3 loop: CSADEQGYAGNTIYF. CDR3 sequence (DNA): TGCAGTGCTGACGAACAGGGTTATGCTGGAAACACCATATATTTT.

This clonotype was observed a few times. This rearrangement joins TRBV20-1 to TRBJ1-3; no definite D call. Germline assignment: CDR1 DFQATT and CDR2 SNEGSKA (reference sequence). With 3 bases removed from V and 4 bases from J, the gap between germline ends came to 10 bases. The CDR3 length is 13 residues. The CDR3: CSASAGSGNTIYF. The CDR3 DNA is TGCAGTGCTAGTGCGGGTTCAGGAAACACCATATATTTT.

The chain carries TRBV9 and TRBJ1-2; possible D gene TRBD1, 5 bases. The CDR3 consists of 16 residues. CDR1 is SGDLS, CDR2 YYNGEE, per germline. The V and J ends lost 0 bases and 1 base respectively, with 13 bases between them. This chain's CDR3 is CASSVATGTFNYGYTF. The CDR3 DNA reads as TGTGCCAGCAGCGTAGCTACGGGGACGTTTAACTATGGCTACACCTTC.

The chain combines TRBV3-1 with TRBJ2-7; D possibly corresponds to TRBD2 (5 bases). V was trimmed by 4 bases and J by 7 bases, leaving 8 bases between them. The CDR3 runs 11 residues. Per germline, CDR1 LGHDT and CDR2 YNNKEL (reference sequence). CDR3 region: CASSLSGEQYF. The CDR3, as DNA: TGTGCCAGCAGCCTATCGGGGGAGCAGTACTTC.

This clonotype has ten or more counts. This chain's CDR3 is CASSFKTEAFF. The CDR3, as DNA: TGTGCCAGCAGTTTTAAGACTGAAGCTTTCTTT. The chain couples TRBV28 to TRBJ1-1; no clear D. The V gene lost 3 bases and the J gene lost 5 bases, with 4 bases spanning the gap. This CDR3 contains 11 residues. CDR1 and CDR2 (germline): MDHEN, SYDVKM.

There are many counts of this clonotype. This chain links TRBV20-1 with TRBJ1-1, with D unresolved. V gave up 6 bases and J gave up 0 bases, with 5 bases separating them. The CDR3 totals 11 residues. CDR1 DFQATT and CDR2 SNEGSKA come from the germline V gene (reference sequence). CDR3 amino acids: CSAQMNTEAFF. In DNA, the CDR3 is TGCAGTGCACAGATGAACACTGAAGCTTTCTTT.

In this sample, this clonotype turned up a few times. The chain links TRBV20-1 to TRBJ1-2; no clear D gene. Trimming pared 7 bases from V and 4 bases from J, leaving 10 bases between. Germline-derived CDR1 and CDR2 are DFQATT and SNEGSKA (reference sequence). The CDR3 has 11 residues. The DNA for the CDR3 is TGCAGTGGCTACAATGTCTATGGCTACACCTTC. It encodes CSGYNVYGYTF.

The gene calls are TRBV7-9 and TRBJ1-5, with D possibly TRBD1 on 5 matching bases. The CDR3 is made up of 13 amino acids. Trimming stripped 10 bases from V and 0 bases from J, with 10 bases between. Germline V gene sequence: CDR1 SEHNR, CDR2 FQNEAQ (reference sequence). CDR3: CATREDSNQPQHF. The CDR3 DNA reads as TGTGCCACCAGGGAGGATAGCAATCAGCCCCAGCATTTT.

This clonotype was found a few times. The chain joins TRBV10-3 to TRBJ1-2, with TRBD1 matching over 8 bases. From germline, CDR1 is ENHRY and CDR2 SYGVKD. The CDR3 loop spans 14 amino acids. The junction had 5 bases not matched to a gene; V was cut back by 4 bases and J by 4 bases. CDR3 DNA sequence: TGTGCCATCAGTGTTGACAGGGGAGTCTATGGCTACACCTTC. It specifies CAISVDRGVYGYTF.

This clonotype appeared a few times. The chain links TRBV5-1 to TRBJ2-7; TRBD1 matches at 9 bases. V lost 3 bases, J lost 4 bases, and 11 bases stayed unmatched. The CDR3 runs to 16 residues. Germline V gene lookup returns CDR1 SGHRS and CDR2 YFSETQ. CDR3 DNA: TGCGCCAGCAGCTCAATTTCCGGGACAGGGTTATACGAGCAGTACTTC. Protein sequence: CASSSISGTGLYEQYF.

The CDR3 DNA sequence: TGCAGTGCTCCCATCTACACTGAAGCTTTCTTT. It is translated as CSAPIYTEAFF. The chain is built from TRBV20-1 and TRBJ1-1; D remains unclear. The CDR3 loop spans 11 amino acids. Germline CDR1 DFQATT, CDR2 SNEGSKA (reference sequence). Trimming removed 5 bases from V and 3 bases from J, with 7 bases in between.

This clonotype was counted many times. The J gene is TRBJ1-1, the V gene TRBV5-1; possible D gene TRBD1, 6 bases. This CDR3 spans 13 amino acids. Trimming took 4 bases from V and 4 from J, leaving 11 bases between them. Germline V gene lookup returns CDR1 SGHRS and CDR2 YFSETQ. Here the CDR3 reads CASSRGFGTEAFF. The CDR3 region has the DNA TGCGCCAGCAGCAGGGGGTTTGGCACTGAAGCTTTCTTT.

In its sample, this clonotype was seen many times. The chain carries TRBV10-3 and TRBJ2-3, with 8 bases identical to TRBD1. V gave up 4 bases and J gave up 2 bases; unmatched junction bases: 8. Germline V lookup: CDR1 ENHRY, CDR2 SYGVKD. This CDR3 is built from 16 residues. Here the CDR3 reads CAISGADRGYTDTQYF. The CDR3 nucleotides read TGTGCCATCAGTGGCGCCGACAGGGGTTACACAGATACGCAGTATTTT.

The rearrangement uses TRBV20-1 and TRBJ2-6; D not resolved. Germline V CDR1 and CDR2: DFQATT, SNEGSKA (reference sequence). The CDR3 has 18 amino acids. V lost 0 bases, J lost 0 bases, and 15 bases lay in between. CDR3 coding DNA: TGCAGTGCTAGAGATCCCAGGTTCACCAACTCTGGGGCCAACGTCCTGACTTTC. It encodes CSARDPRFTNSGANVLTF.

In its sample, this clonotype was seen a few times. This chain links TRBV5-1 with TRBJ2-7; D is uncertain. CDR1 is SGHRS and CDR2 is YFSETQ in the germline V gene. The CDR3 covers 12 residues. V was trimmed by 5 bases and J by 3 bases, leaving 9 bases between them. This CDR3 is CASRQTHYEQYF. CDR3 coding DNA: TGCGCCAGCAGGCAGACCCACTACGAGCAGTACTTC.

There are many counts of this clonotype. The chain links TRBV5-6 to TRBJ2-5; 9 bases align to TRBD1. V dropped 4 bases and J dropped 5; count of bases not matched to a gene: 3. Germline CDR1 SGHDT, CDR2 YYEEEE. There are 13 residues in the CDR3. DNA for the CDR3: TGTGCCAGCAGCAGGACAGGGGTCGAGACCCAGTACTTC. The encoded protein is CASSRTGVETQYF.

This clonotype was seen repeatedly, ten times or more. The chain is built from TRBV29-1 and TRBJ2-2; TRBD1 is a possible D gene (5 bases). Germline V CDR1 and CDR2: SQVTM, ANQGSEA. The length of the CDR3 is 12 residues. Trimming pared 7 bases from V and 1 base from J, leaving 7 bases between. CDR3 nucleotides: TGCAGCGCCGACAGGAACACCGGGGAGCTGTTTTTT. This sequence encodes CSADRNTGELFF.

The chain recombines TRBV6-6 with TRBJ1-1; a weak D match, TRBD1 (5 bases). This CDR3 has 14 residues. Per germline, CDR1 MNHNY and CDR2 SVGAGI (reference sequence). V gave up 5 bases and J gave up 2 bases, with 12 bases separating them. The CDR3 region is CASSPLGENTEAFF. DNA of the CDR3: TGTGCCAGCAGTCCCCTAGGGGAAAACACTGAAGCTTTCTTT.

This clonotype was detected ten times or more. The V and J genes are TRBV4-3 and TRBJ1-2; 9 positions agree with TRBD1. The CDR3 loop spans 15 amino acids. Germline CDR1 and CDR2: LGHNA and YSLEER. Trimming cost V 0 bases and J 4 bases; bases outside gene matches: 3. The CDR3 DNA follows: TGCGCCAGCAGCCAAGACAGACAGGGGGTCTATGGCTACACCTTC. It codes for CASSQDRQGVYGYTF.

CDR3 coding DNA: TGTGCCAGCAGTTACTCGACAGGGGATACGCAGTATTTT. It is translated as CASSYSTGDTQYF. The chain joins TRBV6-2 or TRBV6-3 to TRBJ2-3, with 7 bases aligning to TRBD1. V dropped 0 bases and J dropped 6; count of bases not matched to a gene: 0. Germline V gives CDR1 MNHEY, CDR2 SVGEGT. This CDR3 region has 13 residues.

V usage is TRBV6-2 or TRBV6-3 and J usage is TRBJ1-1; maybe TRBD1 (6 bases). Looked up from germline, CDR1 is MNHEY and CDR2 is SVGEGT. With 2 bases removed from V and 0 bases from J, the gap between germline ends came to 19 bases. This CDR3 has 18 residues. The CDR3 is CASSYRGQSGGLNTEAFF. CDR3 nucleotide sequence: TGTGCCAGCAGTTACCGCGGACAGTCTGGCGGCTTGAACACTGAAGCTTTCTTT.

The V gene is TRBV4-2, the J gene TRBJ2-2; 11 positions agree with TRBD2. CDR1 is LGHNA, CDR2 YNFKEQ, per germline. The CDR3 extends over 17 amino acids. J lost 4 bases, V lost 1 base, and 5 bases had no gene match. The CDR3 spells CASSQGLAGSFTGELFF. The CDR3 DNA follows: TGTGCCAGCAGCCAAGGACTAGCGGGGTCCTTCACCGGGGAGCTGTTTTTT.

This clonotype has just a few counts. This chain uses TRBV5-1 with TRBJ2-5; D ambiguous. The CDR3 covers 14 residues. The ends were cut back, 0 bases at V and 1 base at J, with 7 bases in the middle. CDR1 and CDR2 (germline): SGHRS, YFSETQ. The CDR3 DNA is TGCGCCAGCAGCTTGGCGAACATCCAAGAGACCCAGTACTTC. This sequence encodes CASSLANIQETQYF.

This clonotype has only a few counts. This chain links TRBV7-9 with TRBJ1-5; no clear D. The CDR3 runs to 15 residues. Trimming pared 2 bases from V and 6 bases from J, leaving 14 bases between. Germline CDR1 and CDR2: SEHNR and FQNEAQ (reference sequence). This chain's CDR3 is CASSLSSRSGQPQHF. The CDR3 DNA sequence: TGTGCCAGCAGCTTATCTTCTCGGTCTGGTCAGCCCCAGCATTTT.

This clonotype was seen only a few times. This chain links TRBV18 with TRBJ2-1; D may match TRBD1 or TRBD2 (5 bases each). CDR1 is KGHSH and CDR2 is LQKENI in the germline V gene. V was trimmed by 3 bases and J by 6 bases, leaving 18 bases between them. CDR3 length: 16 residues. The CDR3 loop is CASSPLWRGVSNEQFF. The CDR3 DNA is TGTGCCAGCTCACCCTTATGGCGAGGGGTGAGCAATGAGCAGTTCTTC. Drawing the rest from reference TRBV18 and TRBJ2-1, the complete variable domain is NAGVMQNPRHLVRRRGQEARLRCSPMKGHSHVYWYRQLPEEGLKFMVYLQKENIIDESGMPKERFSAEFPKEGPSILRIQQVVRGDSAAYFCASSPLWRGVSNEQFFGPGTRLTVL.